This T cell receptor (beta chain) originates from a study of regulatory T cells in long-lasting Graves disease. Germline V CDR1 and CDR2: SGHRS, YFSETQ. This CDR3 contains 15 residues. Trimming left V 6 bases short and J 0 bases short, with 16 bases between. With iRepertoire HTBI primers and Arm-PCR of CDR3 regions, TCR beta libraries were built. From the multiplex PCR reads, TCRdb called clonotypes with MiXCR, one entry per CDR3 protein. The sample includes fewer than 500,000 distinct CDR3 sequences, roughly 17% of them seen just once. Time point denoted: newly diagnosed GD, antithyroid drugs for less than 3 months. PBMC-derived RNA was used for the TCR library. This same sample was also taken into another study, of T cells in Graves' hyperthyroidism and ophthalmopathy. From that study: Patients aged 18 to 65 had newly diagnosed hyperthyroidism that had lasted under 2 months. Uncontrolled infection, other autoimmune disease, pregnancy and lactation each barred patients from inclusion.

The clonotype comes from a man aged 40-50 years with Graves disease. The sample consisted of peripheral blood mononuclear cells (PBMCs), taken at new diagnosis, from a patient treated with antithyroid drugs. The rearrangement uses TRBV5-1 and TRBJ2-7; weak D call: TRBD2 (6 bases). CDR3 protein: CASNWDSQSSYEQYF. In DNA, the CDR3 is TGCGCCAGCAATTGGGACTCTCAAAGCTCCTACGAGCAGTACTTC.